This entry features one T cell receptor beta chain sequence. CDR1 is SGHDN and CDR2 is FVKESK in the germline V gene. The CDR3 consists of 15 residues. Trimming pared 2 bases from V and 4 bases from J, leaving 11 bases between. The sample belongs to a study of blood T cell repertoires in COVID-19. Study information: Samples taken during acute and convalescent COVID-19 were collected in the United States, Italy and Spain. The analysed material was cDNA or gDNA that came from T cells, B-cell-depleted T cells, or PBMCs.

In the authors' methods: Amplifying reference gene primers gave estimates of nucleated cell counts. Measured with immunoSEQ multiplex PCR; TCRdb has only the in-frame clones, and not every one. D and trimming come from the DNA, and the V and J calls and clone size come from that table. The sample shows about 140,000 clones, 70% to 85% of them seen only once. This TCR was sampled from a man aged 55 to 69 with active or convalescent COVID-19. The chain recombines TRBV14 with TRBJ2-2, with a weak D call TRBD2 (5 bases). The sequenced sample consisted of peripheral blood. In DNA, the CDR3 is TGTGCCAGCAGCCAACAAAGAGGGCTCACCGGGGAGCTGTTTTTT. This encodes CASSQQRGLTGELFF.